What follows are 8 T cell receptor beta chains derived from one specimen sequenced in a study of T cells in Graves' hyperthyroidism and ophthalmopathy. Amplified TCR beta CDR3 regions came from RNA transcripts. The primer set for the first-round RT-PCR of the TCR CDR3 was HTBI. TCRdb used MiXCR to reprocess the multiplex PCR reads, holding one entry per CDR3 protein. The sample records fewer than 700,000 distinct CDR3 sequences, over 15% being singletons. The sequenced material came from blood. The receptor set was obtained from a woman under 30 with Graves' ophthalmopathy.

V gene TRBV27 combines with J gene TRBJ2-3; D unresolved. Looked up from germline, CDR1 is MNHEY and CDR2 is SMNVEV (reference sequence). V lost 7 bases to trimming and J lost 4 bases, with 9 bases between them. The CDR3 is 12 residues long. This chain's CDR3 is CASTSHADTQYF. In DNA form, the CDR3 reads TGTGCCAGCACCTCCCACGCAGATACGCAGTATTTT.

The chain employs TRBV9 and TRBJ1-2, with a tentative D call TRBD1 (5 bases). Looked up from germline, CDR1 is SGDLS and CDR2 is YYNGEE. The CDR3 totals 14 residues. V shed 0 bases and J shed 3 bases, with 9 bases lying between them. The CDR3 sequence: CASSVAGGYYGYTF. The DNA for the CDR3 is TGTGCCAGCAGCGTAGCGGGGGGTTACTATGGCTACACCTTC.

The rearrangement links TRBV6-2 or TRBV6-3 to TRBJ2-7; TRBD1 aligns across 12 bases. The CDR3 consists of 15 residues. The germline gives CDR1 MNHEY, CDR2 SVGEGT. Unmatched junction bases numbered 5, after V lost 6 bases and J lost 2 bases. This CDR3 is CASRRGDRGPYEQYF. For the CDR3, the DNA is TGTGCCAGCAGAAGAGGGGACAGGGGGCCCTACGAGCAGTACTTC.

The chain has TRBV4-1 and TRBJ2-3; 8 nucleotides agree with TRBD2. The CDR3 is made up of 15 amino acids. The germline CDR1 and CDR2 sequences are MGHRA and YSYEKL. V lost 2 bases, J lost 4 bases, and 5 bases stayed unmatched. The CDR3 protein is CASSQLAGGSDTQYF. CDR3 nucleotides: TGCGCCAGCAGCCAACTCGCGGGGGGCTCAGATACGCAGTATTTT.

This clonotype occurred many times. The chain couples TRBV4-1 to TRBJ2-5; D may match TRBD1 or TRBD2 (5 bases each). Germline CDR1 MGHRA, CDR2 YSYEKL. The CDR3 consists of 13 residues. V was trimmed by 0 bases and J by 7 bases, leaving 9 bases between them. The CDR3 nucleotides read TGCGCCAGCAGCCAAGATCCTGGGGGGACCCAGTACTTC. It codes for CASSQDPGGTQYF.

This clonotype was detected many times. The CDR3 nucleotides read TGTGCCTGGACTCGGGACCTGGGCACAGATACGCAGTATTTT. Protein: CAWTRDLGTDTQYF. The rearrangement uses TRBV30 and TRBJ2-3; D might be TRBD1 or TRBD2, each matching 5 bases. Trimming removed 4 bases at V and 1 base at J, with 12 bases between. This CDR3 has 14 amino acids. Germline V gene data show CDR1 as GTSNPN and CDR2 as SVGIG (reference sequence).

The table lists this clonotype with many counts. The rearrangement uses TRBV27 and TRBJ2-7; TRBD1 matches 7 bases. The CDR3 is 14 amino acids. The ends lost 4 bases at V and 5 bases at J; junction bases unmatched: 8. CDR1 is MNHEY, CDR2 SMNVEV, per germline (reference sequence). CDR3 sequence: CASSSTGNVHEQYF. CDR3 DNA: TGTGCCAGCAGTTCGACAGGGAACGTGCACGAGCAGTACTTC.

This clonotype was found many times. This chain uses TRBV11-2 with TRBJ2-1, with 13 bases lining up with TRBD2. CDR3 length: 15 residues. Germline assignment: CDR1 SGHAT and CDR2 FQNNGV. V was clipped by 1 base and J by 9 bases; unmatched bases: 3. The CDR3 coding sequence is TGTGCCAGCAGCTTAGGGGGACTAGCGGGGCGTGAGCAGTTCTTC. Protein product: CASSLGGLAGREQFF.